This T cell receptor (beta chain) comes out of a study of cytomegalovirus exposure and HLA in healthy donors. The PCR had 60 Vbeta and 13 Jbeta primers. TCRdb keeps only in-frame clones here, not all; method: immunoSEQ multiplex PCR. The sample records 65,000 or so clones, more than 75% being singletons. V lost 3 bases to trimming and J lost 0 bases; unmatched junction nucleotides: 1. Germline lookup yields CDR1 LNHNV and CDR2 YYDKDF (reference sequence). The CDR3 is 16 amino acids. The source material was PBMCs. The chain links TRBV15 to TRBJ2-6; 8 nucleotides match TRBD1. The source is a girl between 10 and 17 years old in good health and CMV-seropositive. CDR3: CATSRDRDSGANVLTF. In DNA form, the CDR3 reads TGTGCCACCAGCAGGGACAGGGACTCTGGGGCCAACGTCCTGACTTTC. The full variable domain, in which reference TRBV15 and TRBJ2-6 provide the parts outside the CDR3, is DAMVIQNPRYQVTQFGKPVTLSCSQTLNHNVMYWYQQKSSQAPKLLFHYYDKDFNNEADTPDNFQSRRPNTSFCFLDIRSPGLGDTAMYLCATSRDRDSGANVLTFGAGSRLTVL.